This TCR beta chain was obtained from a study of blood T cell repertoires in COVID-19. The overall study: PBMCs, B-cell-depleted T cells, or T cells were the source of the cDNA or gDNA that made up the material.

The germline V gene has CDR1 SGHNT and CDR2 YYREEE (reference sequence). The CDR3 totals 16 residues. V was pared by 3 bases and J by 5 bases, with 19 bases between. Enrolment of Seattle patients took place during active infection, and they were followed longitudinally. Some clones are missing from TCRdb's copy, which holds only in-frame ones; the method was immunoSEQ multiplex PCR. Counted here are about 240,000 clones, approximately 78% occurring once; the ten biggest clones make up 7.5% to 9.5%. The material sequenced was peripheral blood. The TCR sequence derives from an elderly woman with COVID-19, enrolled during active disease. V is TRBV5-4 and J is TRBJ2-3; D is perhaps TRBD2 (6 bases). This chain's CDR3 is CASSSAGTHGVDTQYF. The DNA for the CDR3 is TGTGCCAGCAGCTCCGCCGGGACTCATGGCGTAGATACGCAGTATTTT.